This is a list of T cell receptor beta chains from one sample in a study of long-term antiretroviral therapy in people with HIV. Some clones are missing from TCRdb's copy, which holds only in-frame ones; the method was immunoSEQ multiplex PCR. The sample lists 25,000 to 30,000 clones; approximately 87% were seen once. The source was unsorted PBMCs, collected 4.7 to 5 years after starting antiretroviral therapy. Receptors were obtained from a man in his forties with HIV. Each CDR3 is given with its conserved first and last residue. The D gene is left open where the match is weak. Size tells how often a clone was seen (once, few, many) or the class of an expanded clone, and some rows leave it out.

TRBJ2-2	.	TRBV9	.	TGTGCCAGCACCGTGGACGGGGGGAACACCGGGGAGCTGTTTTTT	CASTVDGGNTGELFF
TRBJ1-1	.	TRBV27	.	TGTGCCAGCAGTTTATGGGGGAAATGGACTGAAGCTTTCTTT	CASSLWGKWTEAFF
TRBJ2-1	TRBD2	TRBV19	.	TGTGCCAGCAGGACTAGTTATAATGAGCAGTTCTTC	CASRTSYNEQFF
TRBJ2-5	.	TRBV4-3	.	TGCGCCAGCAGCCAAGATACAGCGGGCGCGGGGCAAGAGACCCAGTACTTC	CASSQDTAGAGQETQYF
TRBJ1-2	.	TRBV4-1	.	TGCGCCAGCAGCCGAGTGGGACCTCTGGGGGATGGCTACACCTTC	CASSRVGPLGDGYTF
TRBJ1-3	.	TRBV18	.	TGTGCCAGCTCACAAAATCCGGGACCGGGAGGAAACACCATATATTTT	CASSQNPGPGGNTIYF
TRBJ2-5	.	TRBV6-6	.	TGTGCCAGCAGGAGCCGCTCGGGAGTGGAGACCCAGTACTTC	CASRSRSGVETQYF
TRBJ2-7	.	TRBV5-1	few	TGCGCCAGCAGCTTGGTAGCATCCCACGAGCAGTACTTC	CASSLVASHEQYF
TRBJ2-1	TRBD2	TRBV11-1	.	TGTGCCAGCAGCCGTTCGAGCGGGAGGACGTACAATGAGCAGTTCTTC	CASSRSSGRTYNEQFF
TRBJ2-6	.	TRBV6-1	.	TGTGCCAGCAGTGAAATTTGGGGGCGGCGGTCTGGGGCCAACGTCCTGACTTTC	CASSEIWGRRSGANVLTF
TRBJ2-7	TRBD2	TRBV25-1	.	TGTGCCAGCAGTACGTGGACTAGCGGTTCCTACGAGCAGTACTTC	CASSTWTSGSYEQYF
TRBJ2-2	TRBD2	TRBV19	.	TGTGCCAGTAGTAAAGGGACTAGCGCTGGTTCGGGGGAGCTGTTTTTT	CASSKGTSAGSGELFF
TRBJ2-1	.	TRBV10-1	.	TGCGCCAGCAGTGGTGGCTCCTACAATGAGCAGTTCTTC	CASSGGSYNEQFF
TRBJ2-7	.	TRBV4-2	.	TGTGCCAGCAGCCAAGATCAGGGAATGACAGATGGGGCGTACGAGCAGTACTTC	CASSQDQGMTDGAYEQYF
TRBJ2-1	.	TRBV21-1	.	TGTGCCAGCAGCAAGGACAGGGGGGATGAGCAGTTCTTC	CASSKDRGDEQFF
TRBJ2-1	TRBD2	TRBV7-6	.	TGTGCCAGCAGCTCCACTAGCGGAACCTCCTACAATGAGCAGTTCTTC	CASSSTSGTSYNEQFF
TRBJ2-5	TRBD2	TRBV27	.	TGTGCCAGCAGTTTATTGGCGGGGGGAGGGGAGACCCAGTACTTC	CASSLLAGGGETQYF
TRBJ2-5	.	TRBV13	.	TGTGCCAGCAGCTTAGAGGATGATGACCAAGAGACCCAGTACTTC	CASSLEDDDQETQYF
TRBJ2-7	.	TRBV11-2	few	TGTGCCAGCAGCTTAGAGGACAACCCCTACGAGCAGTACTTC	CASSLEDNPYEQYF
TRBJ2-2	.	TRBV12-5	once	TGTGCTAGTGGCGAACAGAACACCGGGGAGCTGTTTTTT	CASGEQNTGELFF
TRBJ1-5	.	TRBV6-6	.	TGTGCCAGCAGTTCGGCCTGGGAGGGGAATCAGCCCCAGCATTTT	CASSSAWEGNQPQHF
TRBJ2-6	.	TRBV27	.	TGTGCCAGCAGTTATCCCCCACAGGCTGGGGCCAACGTCCTGACTTTC	CASSYPPQAGANVLTF
TRBJ2-5	.	TRBV11-2	.	TGTGCCAGCAGCTTAGTACAGTCACAAGAGACCCAGTACTTC	CASSLVQSQETQYF
TRBJ2-7	.	TRBV19	.	TGTGCCAGTAGTATCCCCCCCTCCTACGAGCAGTACTTC	CASSIPPSYEQYF
TRBJ2-7	.	TRBV6-6	once	TGTGCCAGTCAAGGTGTAGGCCGGCGGGCCTACGAGCAGTACTTC	CASQGVGRRAYEQYF
TRBJ2-7	TRBD1	TRBV28	.	TGTGCCAGCAGTCTCACCGGGACAGGCTACGAGCAGTACTTC	CASSLTGTGYEQYF
TRBJ2-3	TRBD2	TRBV4-1	.	TGCGCCAGCAGCCAAGTTAATGCTTGCGTCAGCGGGGGGGGTTTTGGAGATACGCAGTATTTT	CASSQVNACVSGGGFGDTQYF
TRBJ2-2	.	TRBV11-1	.	TGTGCCAGCAGCTTAGCGCACGGCGGACCGAACACCGGGGAGCTGTTTTTT	CASSLAHGGPNTGELFF
TRBJ2-7	TRBD2	TRBV27	.	TGTGCCAGCAGTTTCCTAGCGGGAGGGGCTGAGCAGTACTTC	CASSFLAGGAEQYF
TRBJ2-7	TRBD2	TRBV7-2	few	TGTGCCAGCAGCCCAGCTAGCGGGAGCGTAGGGTCGTCCGAGCAGTACTTC	CASSPASGSVGSSEQYF
TRBJ2-5	TRBD1	TRBV6-6	.	TGTGCCAGCAGTAACCCCCAGGGGGCGAACCAAGAGACCCAGTACTTC	CASSNPQGANQETQYF